The subject of this entry is one T cell receptor (beta chain). There is no known antigen for this receptor. No qualities accompany the bases; no much larger clone lies one base away. The data originate from a study of T cells in localized non-small cell lung cancer (dated by TCRdb to the early 2020s). Context from the whole study: The study analyzed T cell repertoires of over 200 early-stage NSCLC patients, comparing tumors and uninvolved tumor-adjacent lungs. Of the NSCLC patients, around 140 were male and 107 were female, and the mean age was approximately 64 years. The cohort comprised under 250 treatment-naïve NSCLC patients with resected, localized lung tumors. The research as a whole found: Because of the exploratory design, TCR variables were selected using unadjusted p-values without false-discovery rate correction. Longer overall survival was associated with higher blood T cell density, whereas shorter survival was associated with higher adjacent-lung clonality. Because multi-region tumor sequencing was not done, intratumor heterogeneity could not be ruled out. Uninvolved tumor-adjacent lung showed the highest T cell clonality, higher than tumor, which suggests more focused antigenic responses in the uninvolved tumor-adjacent lung. Of the top 100 tumor clones, a median of roughly 57 were detected in paired uninvolved adjacent lung; approximately 28 were also among that lung's top 100.

The CDR3 measures 17 amino acids from cysteine to phenylalanine. This entry keeps only the CDR3 DNA: 51 bases, framed from base 1. Trimming leaves V shorter by 3 bases and J shorter by 5 bases, with the junction holding 8 bases beyond the gene matches. The germline V gene supplies CDR1 SGHNT and CDR2 YENEEA. At diagnosis, peripheral blood, uninvolved tumor-adjacent lung and tumor were collected and were preserved as a mix of fresh-frozen and FFPE material. The immunoSEQ Assay was used to sequence TCR beta CDR3 regions from DNA. In the authors' own workflow: T cell density was computed as TCR beta template counts normalized to usable DNA estimated by amplifying housekeeping genes. Richness was estimated with the preseqR package, extrapolating to 400,000 templates for PBMC samples and 120,000 templates for tissue samples. Clonality was calculated as one minus Pielou's evenness. Tissue-enriched TCRs were identified through differential abundance testing performed on productive amino-acid clonotypes, with a minimum total count of 5 and an alpha of 0.1. The Jaccard Index and the Morisita Overlap Index were used to quantify repertoire overlap between compartments. TCR beta CDR3s were clustered by GLIPH together with public tetramer-defined viral CDR3s, and at least three viral sequences plus V-gene enrichment were required for viral motifs. TCRdb holds this immuneACCESS table with in-frame rearrangements only. Some clones are missing; in checked studies, unresolved V genes explain under half, and the rest has no known cause. V and J calls and clone size are as listed in that table; D and trimming were resolved from the DNA. This sample is represented by thousands of clones; 20% to 25% of them were singletons. In total, the top ten clones hold approximately 5.2% of the sample.

In this chain, TRBV11-3 is recombined with TRBJ2-5; TRBD2 agrees with 14 junctional bases. The sequence derives from an older female donor with stage I lung adenocarcinoma. This specimen consisted of lung tumor tissue, obtained before any cancer treatment. CDR3 protein: CASSLTSGRALLETQYF. The DNA sequence follows: TGTGCCAGCAGCTTGACTAGCGGGAGGGCCCTTTTGGAGACCCAGTACTTC. The variable domain in full, with residues beyond the CDR3 obtained from the reference TRBV11-3 and TRBJ2-5 genes, is EAGVVQSPRYKIIEKKQPVAFWCNPISGHNTLYWYLQNLGQGPELLIRYENEEAVDDSQLPKDRFSAERLKGVDSTLKIQPAELGDSAVYLCASSLTSGRALLETQYFGPGTRLLVL.